This T cell receptor beta chain was profiled in a study of T-cell reconstitution after alpha-beta-depleted transplantation in children. The CDR3 sequence is 16 residues long. V was pared by 0 bases and J by 5 bases, with 13 bases between. Germline assignment: CDR1 LGHNA and CDR2 YSLEER. During its preparation, the TCRbeta library received unique molecular identifiers. In TCRdb, the PCR reads were re-called with MiXCR into one record per CDR3 protein. The sample has 250,000 or so distinct CDR3 sequences, roughly a quarter seen once; the top ten hold about 4.8%. The rearrangement links TRBV4-3 to TRBJ1-4; D remains ambiguous. The material was PBMCs, mostly from graft donor cells, obtained 360 days after TCRalphabeta/CD19-depleted stem cell transplant. This TCR was recovered from a female patient aged 2 to 10 who had a stem cell transplant for congenital amegakaryocytic thrombocytopenia, so the T cells may come from the graft donor. DNA of the CDR3: TGCGCCAGCAGCCAAGAGTTGCGAGTACGGAATGAAAAACTGTTTTTT. Translating it yields CASSQELRVRNEKLFF.